This TCR beta chain came from a study of T cell changes during pregnancy in multiple sclerosis. TCRdb's copy holds only in-frame clones and misses some; the assay was immunoSEQ multiplex PCR. The table lists over 35,000 clones, more than 80% of them singletons. Source: peripheral blood, taken before pregnancy. The receptor was derived from a female donor with multiple sclerosis, enrolled in a pregnancy study.

In DNA form, the CDR3 reads TGTGCCTGGGGCCTAGGGGCGGGGGAGCTGTTTTTT. Protein: CAWGLGAGELFF. The chain links TRBV30 to TRBJ2-2; tentative D call: TRBD1 (5 bases). The CDR3 sequence is 12 residues long. Trimming left V 5 bases short and J 8 bases short, with 12 bases between. CDR1 and CDR2 from the germline V gene are GTSNPN and SVGIG (reference sequence). The variable domain in full, completed from reference TRBV30 and TRBJ2-2, reads SQTIHQWPATLVQPVGSPLSLECTVEGTSNPNLYWYRQAAGRGLQLLFYSVGIGQISSEVPQNLSASRPQDRQFILSSKKLLLSDSGFYLCAWGLGAGELFFGEGSRLTVL.